These T cell receptor beta chains were read from a single sample in a study of blood T cells in healthy people across ages. TCRdb recomputed calls from the 5' RACE reads with MiXCR, one row per CDR3 protein. This table has approximately 1.5 million distinct CDR3 sequences, approximately 32% appearing once. Sequencing was done on a sample of blood. These receptors were obtained from a woman aged 30 to 39 in good health. Each CDR3 is given with its conserved first and last residue. The order of the fields is J gene, V gene, CDR3 protein.

j_call: TRBJ1-6
v_call: TRBV7-2
cdr3_aa: CASSLDRGMLSPLHF

j_call: TRBJ1-6
v_call: TRBV4-1
cdr3_aa: CASSLRDIINSPPHF

j_call: TRBJ2-1
v_call: TRBV20-1
cdr3_aa: CSARGPAGSPYEQFF

j_call: TRBJ2-3
v_call: TRBV20-1
cdr3_aa: CSARDSFVADTQYF

j_call: TRBJ2-6
v_call: TRBV5-1
cdr3_aa: CASSLSGQRSSGANVLTF

j_call: -
v_call: TRBV28
cdr3_aa: CASSLYAGGEETQYF

j_call: TRBJ2-3
v_call: TRBV6-2/TRBV6-3
cdr3_aa: CASKDPWASETDTQYF

j_call: TRBJ1-2
v_call: TRBV12-5
cdr3_aa: CASGLAAGAANYGYTF

j_call: TRBJ2-7
v_call: TRBV4-2
cdr3_aa: CASSQGTGRYEKYF

j_call: TRBJ2-7
v_call: TRBV5-1
cdr3_aa: CASSLGRGFTYEQYF

j_call: TRBJ2-5
v_call: TRBV20-1
cdr3_aa: CSARDEGLARETQYF

j_call: TRBJ2-5
v_call: TRBV29-1
cdr3_aa: CSVEWTSAQETQYF

j_call: TRBJ2-7
v_call: TRBV6-5
cdr3_aa: CASSYSRERSYDEQYF

j_call: TRBJ2-7
v_call: TRBV29-1
cdr3_aa: CSVEGTFREQYF

j_call: -
v_call: TRBV20-1
cdr3_aa: CSASPTSGFYNEQYF

j_call: TRBJ2-1
v_call: TRBV12-3/TRBV12-4
cdr3_aa: CASSPTSSEFF

j_call: -
v_call: TRBV6-2/TRBV6-3
cdr3_aa: CASTAWVEAYEQYF

j_call: TRBJ2-1
v_call: TRBV12-3/TRBV12-4
cdr3_aa: CASSLAGTVHEQFF

j_call: TRBJ2-1
v_call: TRBV6-1
cdr3_aa: CASSHRDRVGYNEQFF

j_call: TRBJ2-3
v_call: TRBV24-1
cdr3_aa: CATSDLPGTGVPGATDTQYF

j_call: TRBJ2-2
v_call: TRBV5-1
cdr3_aa: CASSAPATGDTGELFF

j_call: TRBJ1-6
v_call: TRBV9
cdr3_aa: CASSVQGRSPLHF

j_call: TRBJ2-5
v_call: TRBV10-3
cdr3_aa: CAISPGGAETQYF

j_call: TRBJ2-3
v_call: TRBV28
cdr3_aa: CASSLPGGNTDTQYF

j_call: TRBJ2-4
v_call: TRBV20-1
cdr3_aa: CSAFNEGQGGSKNIQYF

j_call: TRBJ2-1
v_call: TRBV11-2
cdr3_aa: CASSFQGSSYNEQFF